The 23 T cell receptor beta chains below all came from one sample that was sequenced in a study of beta chain features in type 1 diabetes. Sequenced material consisted of expressed TCRB transcripts (all of the isolated RNA was reverse transcribed). Method: immunoSEQ multiplex PCR; TCRdb's copy keeps in-frame clones and lacks some. The sample records approximately 150,000 clones, over 9.5% being singletons. Sample: naive CD4+ T cells from blood. The receptors stem from a man in his late teens or twenties in good health.

This clone was seen once. V is TRBV18 and J is TRBJ1-4; TRBD1 might be the D (6 bases). This CDR3 has 14 amino acids. Germline loops: CDR1 KGHSH, CDR2 LQKENI. V lost 3 bases and J lost 8, with 13 bases in between. CDR3 sequence (DNA): TGTGCCAGCTCACCCCCAGGGGTCGGGGAAAAACTGTTTTTT. As protein: CASSPPGVGEKLFF.

In this sample, this clone turned up a few times. The J gene is TRBJ2-7, the V gene TRBV19; D unclear. The germline V gene has CDR1 LNHDA and CDR2 SQIVND (reference sequence). Between the trimmed V and J ends, which lost 5 bases and 0 bases, there was a span of 8 bases. The length of the CDR3 is 13 residues. CDR3 protein: CASSAGISYEQYF. The CDR3 DNA follows: TGTGCCAGTAGTGCTGGCATCTCCTACGAGCAGTACTTC.

This clone was recorded a few times. J is TRBJ2-2 and V is TRBV7-9; 8 bases are a match to TRBD2. The V gene's germline CDR1 is SEHNR and CDR2 FQNEAQ (reference sequence). V shed 5 bases, J shed 4 bases, and the junction held 0 bases outside the gene matches. This CDR3 is 13 amino acids long. The CDR3 coding sequence is TGTGCCAGCAGCCGGGGGGGCACCGGGGAGCTGTTTTTT. This gives the protein CASSRGGTGELFF. Supplemented by reference TRBV7-9 and TRBJ2-2, the full variable domain reads DTGVSQNPRHKITKRGQNVTFRCDPISEHNRLYWYRQTLGQGPEFLTYFQNEAQLEKSRLLSDRFSAERPKGSFSTLEIQRTEQGDSAMYLCASSRGGTGELFFGEGSRLTVL.

For the CDR3, the DNA is TGTGCCAGCAGCGTAGCCGGACTGATTAATGAAAAACTGTTTTTT. Amino acid sequence: CASSVAGLINEKLFF. The chain uses TRBV9 and TRBJ1-4; D is uncertain. The V end lost 0 bases, the J end lost 4 bases, and 10 bases lay between the germline ends. There are 15 residues in the CDR3. CDR1 is SGDLS, CDR2 YYNGEE, per germline. Together with reference TRBV9 and TRBJ1-4, the CDR3 gives the full variable domain: DSGVTQTPKHLITATGQRVTLRCSPRSGDLSVYWYQQSLDQGLQFLIQYYNGEERAKGNILERFSAQQFPDLHSELNLSSLELGDSALYFCASSVAGLINEKLFFGSGTQLSVL.

This clone was counted between two and nine times. This chain joins TRBV19 and TRBJ2-1; D is unclear. Between the trimmed V and J ends, which lost 1 base and 9 bases, there was a span of 13 bases. The CDR3 sequence is 14 residues long. The germline CDR1 and CDR2 sequences are LNHDA and SQIVND (reference sequence). CDR3 bases: TGTGCCAGTAGTATAGTCCCACTTGGGCGTGAGCAGTTCTTC. This sequence encodes CASSIVPLGREQFF.

The rearrangement links TRBV28 to TRBJ2-7, with TRBD1 as a possible D gene (5 bases). Germline CDR1 is MDHEN and CDR2 is SYDVKM. This CDR3 has 13 amino acids. Trimming left V 7 bases short and J 2 bases short, with 12 bases between. The CDR3 nucleotides are TGTGCCAGCAATACTGACAGAACCTACGAGCAGTACTTC. This gives the protein CASNTDRTYEQYF.

The rearrangement links TRBV28 to TRBJ2-7; 9 bases are a match to TRBD1. Germline V gene data show CDR1 as MDHEN and CDR2 as SYDVKM. This CDR3 region has 17 residues. The junction had 13 bases not matched to a gene; V was cut back by 7 bases and J by 0 bases. The CDR3, as DNA: TGTGCCAGCACTGGGGACAGGGACCAATTAAGCTCCTACGAGCAGTACTTC. It encodes CASTGDRDQLSSYEQYF.

This clone was detected only a few times. The chain carries TRBV7-6 and TRBJ1-5; D is unclear. V shed 1 base and J shed 4 bases, with 5 bases lying between them. The length of the CDR3 is 13 residues. CDR1 and CDR2 (germline): SGHVS, FNYEAQ. The CDR3 reads CASSLDGNQPQHF. The CDR3 DNA reads as TGTGCCAGCAGCTTAGACGGGAATCAGCCCCAGCATTTT.

The chain combines TRBV2 with TRBJ1-5, with 8 positions matching TRBD1. V gave up 6 bases and J gave up 7 bases; unmatched junction bases: 14. Germline CDR1 SNHLY, CDR2 FYNNEI. The CDR3 is 16 amino acids. The CDR3 reads CASSLVQGVRIQPQHF. The CDR3, as DNA: TGTGCCAGCAGCCTTGTACAGGGGGTACGGATCCAGCCCCAGCATTTT.

The chain has TRBV6-1 and TRBJ1-2; D may be TRBD1 (5 bases). The CDR3 covers 14 residues. Germline CDR1 and CDR2: MNHNS and SASEGT. Trimming cost V 6 bases and J 2 bases, with 13 bases left between them. CDR3 in amino acids: CASSPGRGNYGYTF. For the CDR3, the DNA is TGTGCCAGCAGCCCGGGACGGGGGAACTATGGCTACACCTTC.

This clone came up a few times. The V and J genes are TRBV19 and TRBJ1-5; D may be TRBD1 (5 bases). The CDR3 runs 14 residues. CDR1 LNHDA and CDR2 SQIVND come from the germline V gene (reference sequence). V lost 3 bases, J lost 5 bases, and 11 bases lay in between. The CDR3 loop reads CASSISREDQPQHF. The CDR3 DNA sequence: TGTGCCAGTAGTATCAGCAGGGAGGATCAGCCCCAGCATTTT.

A remark on this clone: Without the conserved terminal phenylalanine or tryptophan, this CDR3 likely stems from a read error. The V call is TRBV6-5, the J call TRBJ2-2, with unresolved D. The CDR3 has 12 amino acids. Germline V gives CDR1 MNHEY, CDR2 SVGAGI. Trimming removed 3 bases from V and 6 bases from J, with 5 bases in between. Here the CDR3 reads CASSYSPGELFS. The CDR3 nucleotides are TGTGCCAGCAGTTATAGCCCCGGGGAGCTGTTTTCT.

The chain carries TRBV23-1 and TRBJ1-5; 9 bases fit TRBD1. TRBV23-1 belongs to the ORF category, with a function that is uncertain. The junction had 10 bases not matched to a gene; V was cut back by 2 bases and J by 2 bases. CDR3 length: 18 amino acids. The chain's CDR3 is CASSQRDRVTAGNQPQHF. DNA of the CDR3: TGCGCCAGCAGTCAAAGGGACAGGGTGACAGCCGGCAATCAGCCCCAGCATTTT.

This clone showed up just a few times. The chain links TRBV30 to TRBJ1-4, with D perhaps TRBD1 (6 bases). The CDR3 consists of 15 residues. The germline V gene encodes CDR1 GTSNPN and CDR2 SVGIG (reference sequence). The V and J ends lost 1 base and 2 bases respectively, with 11 bases between them. DNA for the CDR3: TGTGCCTGGAGTGACACAGGGACGACTAATGAAAAACTGTTTTTT. Translated: CAWSDTGTTNEKLFF. The full variable domain, with the rest looked up from reference TRBV30 and TRBJ1-4, is SQTIHQWPATLVQPVGSPLSLECTVEGTSNPNLYWYRQAAGRGLQLLFYSVGIGQISSEVPQNLSASRPQDRQFILSSKKLLLSDSGFYLCAWSDTGTTNEKLFFGSGTQLSVL.

This clone was seen many times. For the CDR3, the DNA is TGTGCCAGCAGCTTAGGCCGGGGCTACGAGCAGTACTTC. Protein product: CASSLGRGYEQYF. V is TRBV7-7 and J is TRBJ2-7, with a weak D call TRBD2 (5 bases). The ends were cut back, 1 base at V and 3 bases at J, with 7 bases in the middle. CDR1 and CDR2 (germline): SSHAT, FNYEAQ (reference sequence). The CDR3 is 13 residues long.

This clone was counted a few times. The chain carries TRBV6-1 and TRBJ1-1; tentative D call: TRBD1 (5 bases). Germline V gene lookup returns CDR1 MNHNS and CDR2 SASEGT. The V end was cut by 11 bases, the J end by 1 base, with 11 bases between. The CDR3 is 12 amino acids. CDR3 in DNA: TGTGCCTTGGGCAGGGAGAACACTGAAGCTTTCTTT. Its translation: CALGRENTEAFF.

This chain links TRBV7-7 with TRBJ2-1, with 9 nucleotides matching TRBD2. This CDR3 has 16 amino acids. V gave up 1 base and J gave up 0 bases; unmatched junction bases: 1. Per germline, CDR1 SSHAT and CDR2 FNYEAQ (reference sequence). This CDR3 is CASSLVAGVSYNEQFF. The CDR3 DNA reads as TGTGCCAGCAGCTTAGTAGCGGGGGTCTCCTACAATGAGCAGTTCTTC.

This clone was seen a few times. The chain joins TRBV6-4 to TRBJ2-3; D unclear. CDR1 is MRHNA, CDR2 SNTAGT, per germline. This CDR3 contains 14 residues. Trimming left V 2 bases short and J 1 base short, with 7 bases between. The CDR3 region is CASSDRQGTDTQYF. Written as DNA, the CDR3 is TGTGCCAGCAGTGACCGGCAGGGCACAGATACGCAGTATTTT.

V is TRBV19 and J is TRBJ2-1; a weak D match, TRBD1 (6 bases). CDR3 size: 15 residues. Germline CDR1 and CDR2: LNHDA and SQIVND (reference sequence). V was clipped by 2 bases and J by 6 bases, with 14 bases between them. The CDR3 reads CASSIPPGASNEQFF. The CDR3 nucleotides read TGTGCCAGTAGTATACCCCCAGGGGCGAGCAATGAGCAGTTCTTC.

The J gene is TRBJ1-5, the V gene TRBV19, with 9 bases identical to TRBD1. In germline, CDR1 is LNHDA, CDR2 SQIVND (reference sequence). The CDR3 contains 17 residues. The J segment lost 1 base and the V segment lost 2 bases, leaving 6 bases of the junction unmatched. CDR3 sequence: CASSIFGQGISNQPQHF. In DNA, the CDR3 is TGTGCCAGTAGTATATTCGGACAGGGGATAAGCAATCAGCCCCAGCATTTT.

The chain recombines TRBV2 with TRBJ2-1; 8 bases align to TRBD1. CDR3 size: 15 residues. CDR1 is SNHLY, CDR2 FYNNEI, per germline. Losses at the gene ends were 3 bases for V and 1 base for J; bases not matched to a gene: 2. The CDR3 region is CASSDRGRSYNEQFF. DNA for the CDR3: TGTGCCAGCAGTGACAGGGGGCGGTCCTACAATGAGCAGTTCTTC.

This chain connects TRBV27 to TRBJ1-4, with 9 bases matching TRBD1. Germline CDR1 and CDR2: MNHEY and SMNVEV (reference sequence). The CDR3 runs 15 residues. The junction had 8 bases not matched to a gene; V was cut back by 7 bases and J by 5 bases. CDR3 coding DNA: TGTGCCAGCAAGGTCCCGGGACAGGGAAATGAAAAACTGTTTTTT. As protein: CASKVPGQGNEKLFF. Based on the CDR3 plus reference TRBV27 and TRBJ1-4, the full variable domain is EAQVTQNPRYLITVTGKKLTVTCSQNMNHEYMSWYRQDPGLGLRQIYYSMNVEVTDKGDVPEGYKVSRKEKRNFPLILESPSPNQTSLYFCASKVPGQGNEKLFFGSGTQLSVL.

This clone turned up a few times. This chain joins TRBV6-1 and TRBJ2-4; D possibly corresponds to TRBD1 (7 bases). This CDR3 is built from 16 residues. The germline V gene encodes CDR1 MNHNS and CDR2 SASEGT. V gave up 0 bases and J gave up 6 bases, with 15 bases separating them. The CDR3 nucleotides read TGTGCCAGCAGTGAAGCGCTAGGGACAGCGGGAAACATTCAGTACTTC. Translating gives CASSEALGTAGNIQYF.